These T cell receptor beta chains were read from a single sample in a study of shared clonotypes between healthy human individuals. Sequenced by immunoSEQ multiplex PCR; TCRdb stores in-frame clones only, minus some. Of some 2 million clones in the sample, 85% to 95% are singletons; the top ten hold 0.13%. The specimen sequenced was naive CD4+ T cells sorted from blood. All receptors come from a young man in good health. The CDR3 runs from the conserved cysteine through the conserved F or W. D genes are given only for firm matches. The listing skips clone size in some rows; elsewhere it reads once, few, many or a size class.

>TRBV29-1|.|.|TRBJ1-4
CSVADSPGEKLFF
TGCAGCGTTGCGGACAGCCCTGGGGAAAAACTGTTTTTT
>TRBV6-5|.|.|TRBJ1-3
CASSASLSGNTIYF
TGTGCCAGCAGTGCCAGCCTCTCTGGAAACACCATATATTTT
>TRBV6-1|.|TRBD1|TRBJ2-1
CASSGQGAVNEQFF
TGTGCCAGCAGTGGACAGGGGGCGGTGAATGAGCAGTTCTTC
>TRBV5-1|.|.|TRBJ2-3
CASSLWGLGDRSTDTQYF
TGCGCCAGCAGCTTGTGGGGTTTAGGGGATCGAAGCACAGATACGCAGTATTTT
>TRBV7-8|once|.|TRBJ1-4
CASRLRTTTNEKLFF
TGTGCCAGCAGATTACGGACAACAACTAATGAAAAACTGTTTTTT
>TRBV10-1|.|.|TRBJ2-2
CASSEGASPGELFF
TGCGCCAGCAGTGAGGGGGCGTCCCCCGGGGAGCTGTTTTTT
>TRBV5-1|.|.|TRBJ2-1
CASSLSLTGSSYNEQFF
TGCGCCAGCAGCTTATCCTTGACTGGCAGCTCCTACAATGAGCAGTTCTTC
>TRBV2|.|TRBD1|TRBJ1-3
CASRGQGRGNTIYF
TGTGCCAGCCGGGGACAGGGGAGGGGAAACACCATATATTTT
>TRBV2|.|.|TRBJ1-5
CASRGTNQPQHF
TGTGCCAGTCGGGGGACCAATCAGCCCCAGCATTTT
>TRBV9|.|TRBD2|TRBJ2-1
CASSVVPSGVSSYNEQFF
TGTGCCAGCAGCGTAGTTCCTAGCGGGGTTAGCTCCTACAATGAGCAGTTCTTC
>TRBV6-5|.|.|TRBJ2-7
CASSRIAFYEQYF
TGTGCCAGCAGTCGAATAGCATTCTACGAGCAGTACTTC
>TRBV5-4|.|TRBD2|TRBJ2-2
CASSPGLAGGLNTGELFF
TGTGCCAGCAGCCCCGGACTAGCGGGGGGTCTTAACACCGGGGAGCTGTTTTTT
>TRBV6-5|.|.|TRBJ1-5
CASSPGQGTAQPQHF
TGTGCCAGCAGTCCTGGGCAGGGGACTGCGCAGCCCCAGCATTTT
>TRBV4-3|once|.|TRBJ2-5
CASSHLTEEETQYF
TGCGCCAGCAGCCACCTGACAGAGGAAGAGACCCAGTACTTC
>TRBV2|.|.|TRBJ2-5
CASTGAFQETQYF
TGTGCCAGCACTGGGGCGTTTCAAGAGACCCAGTACTTC
>TRBV28|once|TRBD2|TRBJ2-7
CASSSKLAGGYEQYF
TGTGCCAGCAGTTCGAAACTAGCGGGAGGTTACGAGCAGTACTTC
>TRBV6-5|.|TRBD1|TRBJ2-2
CASSPQGANTGELFF
TGTGCCAGCAGTCCCCAGGGGGCGAACACCGGGGAGCTGTTTTTT
>TRBV9|.|.|TRBJ1-4
CASSQLPMTQSNEKLFF
TGTGCCAGCAGCCAACTCCCCATGACACAATCTAATGAAAAACTGTTTTTT
>TRBV4-2|.|.|TRBJ2-2
CASSHLDTGELFF
TGTGCCAGCAGCCACTTGGACACCGGGGAGCTGTTTTTT
>TRBV6-1|once|.|TRBJ1-5
CASSDRAQGWSNQPQHF
TGTGCCAGCAGTGACCGGGCCCAGGGGTGGAGCAATCAGCCCCAGCATTTT
>TRBV10-3|.|.|TRBJ2-5
CAIRQTAQETQYF
TGTGCCATCAGGCAGACAGCTCAAGAGACCCAGTACTTC
>TRBV11-2|once|TRBD1|TRBJ2-7
CASSLVRQGAAEQYF
TGTGCCAGCAGCTTAGTGCGACAGGGGGCCGCCGAGCAGTACTTC
>TRBV18|.|TRBD1|TRBJ1-5
CASLTGRQGQPQHF
TGTGCCAGCTTAACAGGGAGACAGGGTCAGCCCCAGCATTTT
>TRBV7-9|.|TRBD1|TRBJ2-2
CASSYIIKQGTTGELFF
TGTGCCAGCAGCTATATCATCAAACAGGGGACGACCGGGGAGCTGTTTTTT
>TRBV18|.|.|TRBJ2-7
CASSPLGQNHEQYF
TGTGCCAGCTCACCACTCGGACAGAACCACGAGCAGTACTTC
>TRBV5-4|.|.|TRBJ2-5
CASSPIYQETQYF
TGTGCCAGCAGCCCTATTTACCAAGAGACCCAGTACTTC
>TRBV4-2|.|TRBD2|TRBJ2-7
CASSQGGGSSYEQYF
TGTGCCAGCAGCCAAGGAGGCGGGAGCTCCTACGAGCAGTACTTC
>TRBV7-9|.|.|TRBJ1-5
CASSSDAQPQHF
TGTGCCAGCAGTTCCGACGCCCAGCCCCAGCATTTT
>TRBV28|.|TRBD2|TRBJ2-5
CASSFLAGDVETQYF
TGTGCCAGCAGTTTTCTAGCGGGAGATGTTGAGACCCAGTACTTC
>TRBV4-1|.|.|TRBJ1-1
CASSQVWGSRAEAFF
TGCGCCAGCAGCCAAGTCTGGGGGAGTAGGGCTGAAGCTTTCTTT
>TRBV9|.|.|TRBJ2-3
CASSVSGTPSTDTQYF
TGTGCCAGCAGCGTAAGCGGGACACCTAGCACAGATACGCAGTATTTT
>TRBV6-5|.|TRBD1|TRBJ2-7
CASSVYPGQAYEQYF
TGTGCCAGCAGTGTATACCCGGGACAGGCCTACGAGCAGTACTTC
>TRBV5-1|.|TRBD1|TRBJ2-7
CASSLDFPGQRTYEQYF
TGCGCCAGCAGCTTGGACTTCCCGGGACAGCGAACCTACGAGCAGTACTTC
>TRBV5-1|.|TRBD1|TRBJ2-7
CASSRYRDRDYEQYF
TGCGCCAGCAGCCGCTACCGGGACAGGGACTACGAGCAGTACTTC
>TRBV6-1|.|TRBD2|TRBJ2-5
CASSESRTSETQYF
TGTGCCAGCAGTGAATCCCGGACTAGTGAGACCCAGTACTTC
>TRBV6-5|.|TRBD1|TRBJ1-2
CASRPGTGYGYTF
TGTGCCAGCAGGCCCGGGACAGGATATGGCTACACCTTC
>TRBV2|.|TRBD1|TRBJ1-5
CASSKQGTGFDQPQHF
TGTGCCAGCAGCAAACAGGGGACAGGGTTTGATCAGCCCCAGCATTTT
>TRBV9|.|.|TRBJ2-1
CASSAVGSGEQFF
TGTGCCAGCAGCGCGGTGGGTTCGGGTGAGCAGTTCTTC
>TRBV5-1|once|.|TRBJ1-2
CASSRTEPNYGYTF
TGCGCCAGCAGCCGTACAGAGCCGAACTATGGCTACACCTTC
>TRBV19|.|.|TRBJ2-1
CASSTGRYSYNEQFF
TGTGCCAGTAGTACGGGACGGTATTCCTACAATGAGCAGTTCTTC
>TRBV18|.|.|TRBJ1-4
CASSPLGTTNEKLFF
TGTGCCAGCTCACCCCTCGGGACAACTAATGAAAAACTGTTTTTT
>TRBV23-1|.|TRBD1|TRBJ2-2
CASSQPPGQAAGELFF
TGCGCCAGCAGTCAACCCCCGGGACAGGCGGCCGGGGAGCTGTTTTTT
>TRBV18|.|.|TRBJ2-2
CASSPRAGSNTGELFF
TGTGCCAGCTCACCACGGGCAGGGTCGAACACCGGGGAGCTGTTTTTT
>TRBV30|.|.|TRBJ1-2
CAWTHGTELYGYTF
TGTGCCTGGACACACGGCACCGAATTGTATGGCTACACCTTC
>TRBV9|.|.|TRBJ2-1
CASSVDIPGTSSYNEQFF
TGTGCCAGCAGCGTTGACATCCCGGGAACCAGCTCCTACAATGAGCAGTTCTTC
>TRBV10-2|.|.|TRBJ2-5
CASSESDLETQYF
TGCGCCAGCAGTGAGTCGGACCTCGAGACCCAGTACTTC
>TRBV5-1|.|TRBD1|TRBJ1-4
CASSSGTGGAANEKLFF
TGCGCCAGCAGCTCCGGAACAGGGGGCGCGGCTAATGAAAAACTGTTTTTT
>TRBV28|.|.|TRBJ2-3
CASSSSTPTYTDTQYF
TGTGCCAGCAGTTCGTCGACTCCTACCTACACAGATACGCAGTATTTT
>TRBV29-1|.|.|TRBJ1-4
CSVTDGNEKLFF
TGCAGCGTGACGGACGGGAATGAAAAACTGTTTTTT
>TRBV11-3|.|.|TRBJ2-3
CASSQEGDTQYF
TGTGCCAGCAGCCAGGAGGGAGATACGCAGTATTTT
>TRBV5-1|.|.|TRBJ1-2
CASSRLGVGDGYTF
TGCGCCAGCAGCCGCCTCGGGGTTGGGGATGGCTACACCTTC
>TRBV10-3|once|.|TRBJ1-1
CAISVGGQLNTEAFF
TGTGCCATCAGTGTCGGGGGACAACTGAACACTGAAGCTTTCTTT